This T cell receptor beta chain was observed in a study of early T cells in non-severe SARS-CoV-2 infection. TCRdb re-called the 5' RACE reads through MiXCR, storing one row per CDR3 protein. The sample yields approximately 97,000 distinct CDR3 sequences, about 10% seen once. This clonotype came up a few times. This clonotype was sampled from an adult who was a healthcare worker with PCR-confirmed SARS-CoV-2 infection or an uninfected control (not recorded which). The sample here was whole blood, taken at baseline.

The CDR3 region has the DNA TGTGCCAGCAGCTTTGAAGGGGGAAACATTCAGTACTTC. It is translated as CASSFEGGNIQYF. The chain carries TRBV7-9 and TRBJ2-4; TRBD1 is a possible D gene (6 bases). Looked up from germline, CDR1 is SEHNR and CDR2 is FQNEAQ (reference sequence). This CDR3 has 13 amino acids. V lost 3 bases, J lost 6 bases, and 9 bases lay in between.